This T cell receptor (beta chain) appears in the sequencing data of a study of T cells in Graves' hyperthyroidism and ophthalmopathy. General observations from the study: Most thyroid clonotypes expanded above 0.001 appeared in blood too. A model built on 13 V-J features separated ophthalmopathy from stable hyperthyroidism.

A lack of ophthalmopathy progression within 18 months defined stable Graves' hyperthyroidism. Fresh peripheral blood, under 13 ml, was the source of the PBMCs. V was shortened by 1 base and J by 1 base, with 9 bases between the two germline ends. The CDR3 covers 15 residues. Germline V gene data show CDR1 as SGHNT and CDR2 as YENEEA. RNA transcripts gave rise to amplified TCR beta CDR3 regions. The primer set for the first-round RT-PCR of the TCR CDR3 was HTBI. TCRdb re-called the multiplex PCR reads with MiXCR, one entry per CDR3 protein. This sample carries 300,000 to 500,000 distinct CDR3 sequences, 14% to 15% of them seen once, and the ten largest clones take approximately 30%. This clonotype came up many times. No antigen is known for it.

This receptor was identified in a young woman with Graves' hyperthyroidism. The sample consisted of blood. This sequence joins TRBV11-3 and TRBJ2-3; the D is unclear. The CDR3 nucleotides read TGTGCCAGCAGCTTAGGACTTTTGGGCACAGATACGCAGTATTTT. The encoded protein is CASSLGLLGTDTQYF.